The 14 T cell receptor beta chains reported below all come from one sample, sequenced in a study of blood T cell repertoires in COVID-19 (dated by TCRdb to about 2020). Receptors were amplified or captured by the immunoSEQ multiplex PCR assay. TCRdb took this table from immuneACCESS and kept in-frame rearrangements with V and J called. Such tables lack part of the clones; where checked against another copy, unresolved V genes explain under half of the gap, and the rest is unexplained. The sample yields 40,000 or so clones; 80% to 90% were counted once. Roughly 5% of the sample belongs to the ten largest clones. Input material: peripheral blood. All receptors derive from a man aged 35-49 years with active COVID-19.

The chain couples TRBV3-1 (or the pseudogene TRBV3-2) to TRBJ1-5; 11 bases align to TRBD1. Trimming took 3 bases from V and 0 from J; bases not matched to a gene: 4. Germline V gene sequence: CDR1 LGHDT, CDR2 YNNKEL (reference sequence). The CDR3 is 17 amino acids. The CDR3 reads CASSQGQGVRSNQPQHF. The CDR3 DNA is TGTGCCAGCAGCCAGGGACAGGGGGTGCGTAGCAATCAGCCCCAGCATTTT.

The J gene is TRBJ2-1, the V gene TRBV11-2, with TRBD2 identical over 7 bases. Germline V lookup: CDR1 SGHAT, CDR2 FQNNGV. The CDR3 sequence is 16 residues long. J was trimmed by 5 bases and V by 2 bases; bases with no gene match: 9. This CDR3 is CASSLTGQRDHNEQFF. The CDR3 nucleotides read TGTGCCAGCAGCTTAACCGGCCAGCGGGACCACAATGAGCAGTTCTTC.

CDR3 DNA: TGTGCCAGCAGCGCACCGAGTCTTGGCTCCTACAATGAGCAGTTCTTC. Translation gives CASSAPSLGSYNEQFF. The chain uses TRBV9 and TRBJ2-1, with no clear D. The CDR3 is 16 amino acids. Trimming pared 3 bases from V and 0 bases from J, leaving 13 bases between. CDR1 and CDR2 from the germline V gene are SGDLS and YYNGEE.

This clone has only one observation. The chain has TRBV10-3 and TRBJ2-4, with a tentative D call TRBD2 (7 bases). Germline CDR1 is ENHRY and CDR2 is SYGVKD. V was cut by 0 bases and J by 6 bases, with 15 bases left in between. The CDR3 sequence is 16 residues long. The CDR3 DNA reads TGTGCCATCAGTGAGTCGGGGGGGGCGCAGGTAAACATTCAGTACTTC. Translating gives CAISESGGAQVNIQYF.

CDR3: CASSVASGIGSVEQYF. For the CDR3, the DNA is TGTGCCAGCAGCGTAGCTAGCGGGATTGGTTCTGTCGAGCAGTACTTC. The chain links TRBV9 to TRBJ2-7; TRBD2 matches 9 bases. Unmatched junction bases numbered 10, after V lost 0 bases and J lost 6 bases. CDR1 and CDR2 (germline): SGDLS, YYNGEE. The CDR3 is made up of 16 amino acids.

V is TRBV3-1 (or the pseudogene TRBV3-2) and J is TRBJ2-5; 7 nucleotides match TRBD1. The trim removed 0 bases at V and 2 bases at J, leaving 3 bases unmatched. Germline assignment: CDR1 LGHDT and CDR2 YNNKEL (reference sequence). The CDR3 has 15 residues. CDR3 protein: CASSQDRTGQETQYF. As DNA, the CDR3 is TGTGCCAGCAGCCAAGATCGGACAGGTCAAGAGACCCAGTACTTC.

The rearrangement links TRBV19 to TRBJ2-5, with 10 bases matching TRBD2. V lost 3 bases to trimming and J lost 5 bases; unmatched junction nucleotides: 9. Germline CDR1 reads LNHDA; CDR2 reads SQIVND (reference sequence). The length of the CDR3 is 16 residues. This chain's CDR3 is CASSIGLAGVRETQYF. CDR3 sequence (DNA): TGTGCCAGTAGTATTGGGCTAGCGGGAGTAAGGGAGACCCAGTACTTC.

CDR3 in DNA: TGTGCCAGCAGTGAGACAGGGGGCACTGAAGCTTTCTTT. Translation gives CASSETGGTEAFF. The chain carries TRBV25-1 and TRBJ1-1; 9 bases are a match to TRBD1. CDR3 size: 13 residues. Germline loops: CDR1 MGHDK, CDR2 SYGVNS. The trim removed 3 bases at V and 4 bases at J, leaving 0 bases unmatched. Combining the CDR3 with reference TRBV25-1 and TRBJ1-1 gives the whole variable domain EADIYQTPRYLVIGTGKKITLECSQTMGHDKMYWYQQDPGMELHLIHYSYGVNSTEKGDLSSESTVSRIRTEHFPLTLESARPSHTSQYLCASSETGGTEAFFGQGTRLTVV.

V usage is TRBV2 and J usage is TRBJ1-2; 11 bases line up with TRBD1. Per the germline V gene, CDR1 is SNHLY and CDR2 is FYNNEI. J was trimmed by 8 bases and V by 8 bases; bases with no gene match: 10. The CDR3 has 14 amino acids. The CDR3 here is CASPKGQGAGGYTF. For the CDR3, the DNA is TGTGCCAGCCCGAAAGGACAGGGGGCGGGAGGCTACACCTTC. Variable domain in full (rest from reference TRBV2 and TRBJ1-2): EPEVTQTPSHQVTQMGQEVILRCVPISNHLYFYWYRQILGQKVEFLVSFYNNEISEKSEIFDDQFSVERPDGSNFTLKIRSTKLEDSAMYFCASPKGQGAGGYTFGSGTRLTVV.

The rearrangement links TRBV29-1 to TRBJ1-2; 10 bases align to TRBD1. Germline CDR1 and CDR2: SQVTM and ANQGSEA. The junction had 10 bases not matched to a gene; V was cut back by 1 base and J by 14 bases. The CDR3 totals 13 residues. CDR3 bases: TGCAGCGTTGAAGGACAGGGGGCCCATCGTCGGACCTTC. Amino acids: CSVEGQGAHRRTF.

The V and J genes are TRBV18 and TRBJ1-1; 7 bases agree with TRBD1. The CDR3 is 15 amino acids. The ends lost 3 bases at V and 0 bases at J; junction bases unmatched: 4. Germline V gene data show CDR1 as KGHSH and CDR2 as LQKENI. The CDR3 reads CASSPRGGVNTEAFF. The CDR3 coding sequence is TGTGCCAGCTCACCTAGAGGGGGCGTGAACACTGAAGCTTTCTTT.

The chain links TRBV7-6 to TRBJ1-4; TRBD1 matches 7 bases. The V gene end was trimmed by 5 bases and the J gene end by 5 bases; junction bases not matched to a gene: 8. The germline CDR1 and CDR2 sequences are SGHVS and FNYEAQ. The CDR3 extends over 15 amino acids. CDR3 sequence reads: CASSDTGDGNEKLFF. In DNA, the CDR3 is TGTGCCAGCAGCGACACAGGGGATGGGAATGAAAAACTGTTTTTT. The entire variable domain, with the rest obtained from reference TRBV7-6 and TRBJ1-4, is as follows: GAGVSQSPRYKVTKRGQDVALRCDPISGHVSLYWYRQALGQGPEFLTYFNYEAQQDKSGLPNDRFSAERPEGSISTLTIQRTEQRDSAMYRCASSDTGDGNEKLFFGSGTQLSVL.

V is TRBV7-2 and J is TRBJ1-5; D may be TRBD1 (6 bases). The germline CDR1 and CDR2 sequences are SGHTA and FQGNSA. V lost 1 base, J lost 4 bases, and 8 bases lay in between. This CDR3 spans 14 amino acids. CDR3 region: CASSLERGNQPQHF. The CDR3 DNA follows: TGTGCCAGCAGCTTAGAGAGGGGGAATCAGCCCCAGCATTTT.

V is TRBV7-9 and J is TRBJ2-5; 7 bases map to TRBD1. The CDR3 sequence is 14 residues long. Germline lookup yields CDR1 SEHNR and CDR2 FQNEAQ (reference sequence). V was pared by 2 bases and J by 4 bases, with 4 bases of the junction left unmatched. CDR3 amino acids: CASSLTGASETQYF. The CDR3 coding sequence is TGTGCCAGCAGCTTAACAGGGGCTTCAGAGACCCAGTACTTC.